This T cell receptor beta chain was identified during a study of cytomegalovirus exposure and HLA in healthy donors. Primers included in the PCR were 60 Vbeta and 13 Jbeta primers. Clones were sequenced by immunoSEQ multiplex PCR, and TCRdb holds only the in-frame ones, with some missing. The data contain roughly 190,000 clones, 75% to 85% of them singletons. Regarding this clone: Its specificity is not known.

Study-wide results and limits: A later analysis found that most CMV-associated TCR beta chains appeared HLA-restricted.

This CDR3 region has 15 residues. V trimming: 5 bases; J trimming: 4 bases; junction bases outside the gene matches: 9. Germline V gives CDR1 PRHDT, CDR2 FYEKMQ (reference sequence). Sequencing was carried out using PBMCs. The gene calls are TRBV13 and TRBJ1-2; 8 bases are shared with TRBD1. This TCR was sampled from a woman aged 25-40 years in good health and CMV-seropositive. DNA for the CDR3: TGTGCCAGCAGCCCTCAGGGGGCGCTGGGCTATGGCTACACCTTC. Translation gives CASSPQGALGYGYTF.